This TCR beta chain emerged from a study of response to subunit inactivated influenza vaccine. Notes on the study in general: With each seasonal influenza vaccination, the authors suggested, few new T cells are recruited.

MiXCR, run by TCRdb on the RT-PCR reads, gives a single entry per CDR3 protein. The data contain more than 600,000 distinct CDR3 sequences, approximately 18% of them seen just once; the ten biggest clones take up approximately 10%. This clonotype occurred many times. Its antigen remains unidentified. Trimming left V 4 bases short and J 3 bases short, with 14 bases between. CDR3 size: 14 residues. Germline CDR1 SQVTM, CDR2 ANQGSEA. This TCR was recovered from a man over 45 who received an inactivated influenza vaccine. Specimen: PBMCs from blood, collected 4 to 6 days after vaccination. The genes are TRBV29-1 and TRBJ2-3; either TRBD1 or TRBD2 may supply D (5 bases each). The CDR3 bases are TGCAGCGTTGTGGAGGCAGGGAGAACAGATACGCAGTATTTT. Amino acids: CSVVEAGRTDTQYF.